This T cell receptor (beta chain) was recovered during a study of identical twins. The CDR3 spans 11 residues. The V end lost 4 bases, the J end lost 9 bases, and 11 bases lay between the germline ends. CDR1 is DFQATT and CDR2 is SNEGSKA in the germline V gene (reference sequence). Each CDR3 protein gets one entry after TCRdb re-called the 5' RACE reads with MiXCR. The data contain about 920,000 distinct CDR3 sequences, roughly an eighth of them singletons. The same sample was also studied in work on yellow fever vaccine responses in identical twins.

The clonotype comes from a woman aged 18 to 35 in good health. The V call is TRBV20-1, the J call TRBJ2-3, with D uncertain. Sequenced sample: PBMCs. The CDR3 sequence: CSANLVATQYF. The CDR3 coding sequence is TGCAGTGCTAATCTCGTCGCAACGCAGTATTTT.